This T cell receptor (beta chain) was documented in a study of T cells in Graves' hyperthyroidism and ophthalmopathy. Study outcomes and limitations: By a 13 V-J model, ophthalmopathy was set apart from stable hyperthyroidism.

This CDR3 is built from 15 residues. Trimming removed 7 bases at V and 5 bases at J, with 17 bases between. From germline, CDR1 is LGHNT and CDR2 FRNRAP. Researchers took RNA transcripts and amplified the TCR beta CDR3 regions from them. First-round RT-PCR of the TCR CDR3 relied on the HTBI primer set. TCRdb ran MiXCR on the multiplex PCR reads and lists one entry per CDR3 protein. The table has more than 300,000 distinct CDR3 sequences, approximately 17% seen once. As to this clonotype: Antigen: not known.

The chain has TRBV12-5 and TRBJ2-2; D is possibly TRBD2 (6 bases). The sample taken for sequencing was blood. The TCR sequence derives from a man aged 18 to 29 with Graves' ophthalmopathy. This CDR3 is CASAPTDGGTGELFF. The DNA of the CDR3 is TGTGCTAGTGCCCCCACTGATGGGGGGACCGGGGAGCTGTTTTTT.